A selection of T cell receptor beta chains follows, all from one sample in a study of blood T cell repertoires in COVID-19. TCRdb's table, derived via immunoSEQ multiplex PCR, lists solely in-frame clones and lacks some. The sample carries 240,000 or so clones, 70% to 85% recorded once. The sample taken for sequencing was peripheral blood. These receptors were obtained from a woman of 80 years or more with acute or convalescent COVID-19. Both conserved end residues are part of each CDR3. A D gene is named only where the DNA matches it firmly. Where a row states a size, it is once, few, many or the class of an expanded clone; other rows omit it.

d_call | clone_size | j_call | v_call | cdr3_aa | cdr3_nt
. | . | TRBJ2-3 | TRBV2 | CASSTQTVLSPYF | TGTGCCAGCAGTACCCAGACAGTCCTCTCCCCGTATTTT
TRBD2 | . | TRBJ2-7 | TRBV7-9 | CASSASGRGNEQYF | TGTGCCAGCAGCGCGAGCGGGAGGGGCAACGAGCAGTACTTC
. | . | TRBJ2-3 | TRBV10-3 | CAISEVIAGTDTQYF | TGTGCCATCAGTGAGGTAATAGCGGGCACAGATACGCAGTATTTT
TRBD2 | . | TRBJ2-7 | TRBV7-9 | CASSFSGRVSYEQYF | TGTGCCAGCAGCTTCAGCGGGAGAGTCTCCTACGAGCAGTACTTC
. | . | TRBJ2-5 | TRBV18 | CASSPRAGDQETQYF | TGTGCCAGCTCACCACGGGCAGGGGACCAAGAGACCCAGTACTTC
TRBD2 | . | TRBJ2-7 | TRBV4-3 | CASSQGTSGTYEQYF | TGCGCCAGCAGCCAAGGCACTAGCGGGACGTACGAGCAGTACTTC
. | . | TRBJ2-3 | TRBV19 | CASSGGGTDTQYF | TGTGCCAGTAGTGGCGGGGGCACAGATACGCAGTATTTT
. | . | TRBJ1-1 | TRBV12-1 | CASSFSAENTEAFF | TGTGCCAGCAGCTTTAGCGCAGAGAACACTGAAGCTTTCTTT
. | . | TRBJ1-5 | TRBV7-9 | CASSSHNQPQHF | TGTGCCAGCAGCTCACACAATCAGCCCCAGCATTTT
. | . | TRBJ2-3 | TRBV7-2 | CASSRGARGWSDTQYF | TGTGCCAGCAGCCGGGGGGCTCGAGGTTGGTCAGATACGCAGTATTTT
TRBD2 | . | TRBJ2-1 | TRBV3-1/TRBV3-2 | CASSQRGAGGRNEQFF | TGTGCCAGCAGCCAACGTGGAGCGGGAGGGCGGAATGAGCAGTTCTTC
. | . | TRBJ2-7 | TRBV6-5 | CASSYSSLPPYEQYF | TGTGCCAGCAGTTACTCCTCACTACCCCCCTACGAGCAGTACTTC
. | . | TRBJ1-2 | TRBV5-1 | CASSSLTGLPASGYTF | TGCGCCAGCAGCTCCCTGACAGGACTCCCTGCTAGCGGCTACACCTTC
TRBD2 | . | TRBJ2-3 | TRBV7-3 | CASSSGLAGVDTQYF | TGTGCCAGCAGCTCCGGACTAGCGGGAGTAGATACGCAGTATTTT
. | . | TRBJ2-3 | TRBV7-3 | CASSLIPQTDTQYF | TGTGCCAGCAGCTTAATCCCCCAGACAGATACGCAGTATTTT
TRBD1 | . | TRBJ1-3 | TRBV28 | CASSRQGAAGNTIYF | TGTGCCAGCAGCCGACAGGGGGCGGCTGGAAACACCATATATTTT
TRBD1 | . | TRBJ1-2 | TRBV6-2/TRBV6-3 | CASSSGQGAWSYGYTF | TGTGCCAGCAGTTCCGGCCAGGGGGCCTGGAGCTATGGCTACACCTTC
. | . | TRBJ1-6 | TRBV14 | CASSRTVNSPLHF | TGTGCCAGCAGTCGGACAGTTAATTCACCCCTCCACTTT
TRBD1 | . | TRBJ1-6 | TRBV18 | CASSARDSQTNSPLHF | TGTGCCAGCTCAGCAAGGGACAGCCAAACTAATTCACCCCTCCACTTT
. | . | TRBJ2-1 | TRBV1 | CTSRGTSGRYNEQFF | TGCACCAGCAGGGGGACTAGCGGCCGGTACAATGAGCAGTTCTTC
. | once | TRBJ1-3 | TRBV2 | CASSGRLNSGNTIYF | TGTGCCAGCAGTGGCAGGTTAAACTCTGGAAACACCATATATTTT
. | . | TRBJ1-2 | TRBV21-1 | CASSRVSGDYGYTF | TGTGCCAGCAGCAGAGTATCAGGGGACTATGGCTACACCTTC
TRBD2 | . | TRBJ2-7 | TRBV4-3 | CASSQIAGGPGEQYF | TGCGCCAGCAGTCAGATAGCGGGAGGGCCGGGGGAGCAGTACTTC
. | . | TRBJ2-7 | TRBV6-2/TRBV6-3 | CASSQGGGFYEQYF | TGTGCCAGCAGCCAGGGGGGGGGCTTCTACGAGCAGTACTTC
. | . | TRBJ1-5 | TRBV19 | CASSIDSFNQPQHF | TGTGCCAGTAGTATCGACTCCTTCAATCAGCCCCAGCATTTT
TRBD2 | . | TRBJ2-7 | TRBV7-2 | CASSFERGTYEQYF | TGTGCCAGCAGCTTTGAGCGGGGGACCTACGAGCAGTACTTC
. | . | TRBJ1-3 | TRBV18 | CASSVLPSGQASGNTIYF | TGTGCCAGCTCAGTGCTTCCTTCGGGACAAGCCTCTGGAAACACCATATATTTT
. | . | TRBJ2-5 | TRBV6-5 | CASSVESQETQYF | TGTGCCAGCAGCGTGGAGAGCCAGGAGACCCAGTACTTC
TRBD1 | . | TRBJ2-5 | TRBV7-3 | CASSLTGTGGQTQYF | TGTGCCAGCAGCCTAACCGGGACAGGGGGGCAGACCCAGTACTTC